This T cell receptor (beta chain) stems from a study of shared clonotypes between healthy human individuals. The overall study: Researchers assigned three CD4 naive, three CD4 memory, two CD8 naive and one CD8 memory plate to each donor. The study's findings and limits: Researchers sampled only blood; tissue repertoires likely differ. In having few donors, the study represented limited genetic and exposure-history diversity.

Remarks on this clone: What it recognizes is unknown.

Assay: immunoSEQ multiplex PCR; the TCRdb copy retains only in-frame clones and omits some. The repertoire holds 550,000 to 700,000 clones, with 73% as singletons. Germline trimming cut 2 bases from V and 12 bases from J; bases unmatched to any gene: 7. Germline values: CDR1 WSHSY, CDR2 SAAADI. The CDR3 contains 13 residues. V is TRBV10-2 and J is TRBJ2-7; 10 positions agree with TRBD2. This receptor was identified in a woman younger than 45 in good health. Sequenced: memory CD4+ T cells sorted from blood. As to subset: CD45RA-negative fraction. The CDR3 sequence is CASSEVAGGPGYF. CDR3 DNA: TGCGCCAGCAGTGAGGTAGCGGGAGGCCCGGGGTACTTC.